This T cell receptor beta chain was identified during a study of shared clonotypes between healthy human individuals. Terminally differentiated effector memory CD45RA+ cells were left out of the naive CD8 fraction, which was CD45RO-negative and positively selected for CCR7. Using immunoSEQ multiplex PCR, the repertoire was profiled, and TCRdb retains in-frame clones only, with some absent. The table lists more than 2 million clones, roughly 95% of them singletons, with roughly 1% in the top ten. Sequenced sample: naive CD8+ T cells sorted from blood. The receptor comes from a man aged 18 to 29 in good health.

CDR3 bases: TGCAGCGTTGAAGGAGAGGGGGTGGACGAGCAGTACTTC. As protein: CSVEGEGVDEQYF. The V call is TRBV29-1, the J call TRBJ2-7; D may be TRBD1 (6 bases). The ends were cut back, 1 base at V and 5 bases at J, with 12 bases in the middle. Per germline, CDR1 SQVTM and CDR2 ANQGSEA. The CDR3 sequence is 13 residues long.